Detailed here is one T cell receptor beta chain. The sample is drawn from a study of cytomegalovirus exposure and HLA in healthy donors. With 5 bases removed from V and 6 bases from J, the gap between germline ends came to 16 bases. The length of the CDR3 is 15 residues. Germline-derived CDR1 and CDR2 are MNHEY and SMNVEV (reference sequence). Researchers ran the PCR with 60 Vbeta and 13 Jbeta primers. Measured with immunoSEQ multiplex PCR; TCRdb has only the in-frame clones, and not every one. The repertoire table contains nearly 200,000 clones. V gene TRBV27 combines with J gene TRBJ2-2; D possibly corresponds to TRBD1 (5 bases). The receptor was isolated from a boy between 5 and 17 years old in good health and CMV-seronegative. Sequenced input: PBMCs. The CDR3 sequence: CASSGRVVRPGELFF. As DNA, the CDR3 is TGTGCCAGCAGTGGCAGGGTTGTCCGCCCCGGGGAGCTGTTTTTT.